One T cell receptor (beta chain) is described in this entry. The count of this clone is one. Its antigen is not yet known. Base-call qualities are not available, and no considerably larger clone is one nucleotide away. In total, roughly 710 healthy bone marrow donors made up the cohort. All cohort members were sampled while nominally healthy, although unrecorded immune exposures were likely present. The donor was CMV seropositive and belonged to the group of about 290 seropositive cohort members. A peripheral blood sample was provided by each donor, and peripheral blood mononuclear cells were used for TCR beta sequencing. The Qiagen DNeasy Blood Extraction Kit was used to extract genomic DNA from the blood cell samples. This record comes from a study of cytomegalovirus exposure and HLA in healthy donors (dated by TCRdb to about 2017). Regarding the study in general: An earlier analysis of approximately 640 of the donors reported about 250 Gb of sequence data and roughly 100 million unique TCR beta sequences from 150 million to 200 million T cells. Around 320 gigabases of sequencing data and approximately 85 million unique TCR sequences were included in an early release covering about 700 HLA-typed donors. Of the 300 to 450 genotyped donors, 65% to 90% fell in the genetic ancestry cluster associated with self-reported Caucasian donors. The study aimed to test whether signatures of past pathogen exposure could be identified by cataloging public T cell receptors. The T cell repertoires of some 670 subjects were profiled by immunosequencing and related to cytomegalovirus serostatus. Along with the approximately 700-subject first cohort, a separate validation cohort of over 90 different subjects was used. The study combined high-throughput TCR immunosequencing, statistical association of individual TCRs with disease status, and machine learning to predict cytomegalovirus infection status. In a later analysis, previously published TCR beta repertoires from roughly 710 donors were re-analyzed and high-resolution HLA genotyping was added so that TCR occurrence patterns could be studied. Rather than using new phenotypic data, the later analysis identified candidate immune exposures from TCR beta sequences and from how often those sequences occurred across donors. An earlier analysis of some 500 of the donors applied high-throughput TCR beta sequencing to assess whether each TCR beta V gene segment acted as functional or pseudogenic. Donor age, sex, ethnicity and CMV serostatus were collected together with the repertoire data. Genome-wide SNP genotypes for about three fifths of the roughly 670 donors were used in a later genetic analysis, which treated that subset as a discovery cohort. Every discovery cohort repertoire had been produced on one sequencing platform. Class I and class II HLA loci were covered by the typing at four-digit resolution. The number of donors typed differed by locus, with 629-630 for A, B, C, DRB1 and DQB1, approximately 500 for DQA1, about 610 for DPA1, and under 490 for DPB1. Several DR-DQ haplotypes were handled as single units for association and clustering, since linkage in the cohort was strong. Among about 410 genotyped donors of the cohort, an average of about 240,000 unique TCR beta nucleotide sequences was sequenced per donor, of which 15% to 20% were non-productive.

On the study overall, not on this receptor specifically: A further reported finding was that TCR beta sequences accurately predicted the HLA-A and HLA-B alleles for most subjects in the first cohort. Correlated functional status among segregating V segments might be attributable to linkage disequilibrium, but an unknown experimental factor could not be ruled out. In the study, about 150 TCR beta chains were listed as associated with cytomegalovirus. Compared with equally common non-associated chains, HLA-associated TCR beta chains in a later analysis were more clonally expanded and had lower generation probabilities. Most CMV-associated TCR beta chains appeared to be HLA-restricted in a later analysis, and the HLA associations seemed to be driven largely by CMV exposure. Broadly in line with IMGT annotations, most TCR beta V segments showed up in productive rearrangements about 87% or about 30% of the time in an earlier analysis of several hundred of the donors. V-gene and J-gene trimming of TCR beta chains was associated with a missense DCLRE1C variant in a later genetic analysis, and the association was replicated in an independent cohort. Because HLA typing was missing for some donors at each locus, association tests included only the typed subset. A later analysis found that TCR association rates varied across HLA loci, with DRB1 alleles showing the most associated TCRs and HLA-C alleles the fewest. According to a later analysis, parvovirus B19, influenza, CMV and Epstein-Barr virus appeared linked to several top co-occurrence clusters. When HLA alleles, especially DR and DQ, strongly co-occurred, attributing TCR associations to individual alleles was difficult. A later analysis associated 16,951 TCR beta sequences with specific HLA alleles at a false discovery rate of 0.05. The authors suggested that the approach could potentially be extended to other disease states and immunological phenotypes. Across donors, most TCR sequences were observed very rarely, whereas some public TCRs were present in many individuals. According to a later genetic analysis, donors in an Asian-associated ancestry cluster had fewer N-insertions in productive TCRs than the approximately 650-donor mean. Three of the identified cytomegalovirus-associated TCR beta chains were confirmed in vitro to be specific for cytomegalovirus antigens. Only TCR beta chains were sequenced in this cohort, and the absence of alpha or paired-chain data limited detectable features. Because the 87-base-pair reads could not distinguish some IMGT-functional V segments, including TRBV6-2 and TRBV6-3, those segments were excluded. A group of highly shared sequence variants was considered likely to be a technical artifact of the sequencing pipeline. In both the original and validation cohorts, the classifier was reported to diagnose cytomegalovirus status with high specificity and sensitivity. The earlier analysis of around 600 of the donors excluded 15 to 20 rarely observed V segments, including chromosome 9 orphons, because counts were too low. Sequencing depth was assumed to be roughly uniform across donors in the presence/absence analyses, though that assumption may not hold. For the cohort, immune exposure information was limited to CMV serostatus.

Per the germline V gene (reference sequence), GTSNPN is the CDR1 and SVGIG is the CDR2. Taken from cysteine to phenylalanine, the CDR3 has 12 residues. The sequence is cut down to CDR3 DNA, 36 bases in frame from base 1. V loses 1 base, J loses 1 base, and the germline ends lie 5 bases apart. Library preparation employed the immunoSEQ multiplex PCR assay. For the multiplex PCR, a mixture combining 60 forward primers for TCR Vbeta segments and 13 reverse primers for TCR Jbeta segments was used. Amplification of the CDR3 region of rearranged TCR beta genes was performed with a multiplex PCR assay on genomic DNA. The Illumina HiSeq System was used to sequence the amplified TCR beta libraries as 87-base-pair reads. For the original study's pipeline: Across the roughly 600 repertoires, a later analysis counted 75 million to 90 million unique TCR beta chains, roughly 11 million of which were shared by at least two donors. A nearest-neighbor algorithm error-corrected the raw reads and collapsed the reads into unique sequences, merging closely related sequences to remove PCR and sequencing errors. V, D and J gene segments were assigned by aligning CDR3 sequences to IMGT reference sequences. For a sequence to be retained, a match of at least six nucleotides to both a V gene segment and a J gene segment was required. A rearrangement counted as productive if the CDR3 had no stop codons and remained in frame with V and J, and every other rearrangement counted as non-productive. Following IMGT convention, CDR3 was defined as the stretch from the second conserved V-encoded cysteine up to the conserved J-encoded phenylalanine. Sequences without an unambiguous match to a single V gene segment were excluded from the earlier analysis of 500 to 700 of the donors. An earlier analysis of about 590 of the donors classified V segments as functional when productive rearrangements were above 56.7% and as segregating when the standard deviation between donors was above 5%. A statistical classification framework was built to diagnose cytomegalovirus status from the catalog of TCR beta chain sequences. A later analysis assigned V and J genes by comparing TCR nucleotide sequences with IMGT/GENE-DB human TR gene sequences. Using the TCRdist pipeline, a later analysis assigned CDR3 sequences along with most-parsimonious VDJ recombination scenarios. In a later analysis, each TCR beta chain was defined by its CDR3 amino acid sequence together with its V-gene family, and reads lacking a unique V-gene family were excluded. A later analysis removed several hundred highly shared, low-generation-probability nucleotide sequences to deal with suspected cross-contamination and a sequencing artifact. A later analysis calculated a clonal expansion index for each public chain from normalized within-repertoire ranks of inferred template counts. A later analysis computed generation probabilities with a VDJ recombination model fitted to out-of-frame rearrangements, and checked the results against IGoR. In a later analysis, hypergeometric tests were used to score TCR-TCR, TCR-HLA and TCR-CMV co-occurrence, with a repertoire-size bias correction applied to TCR pairs. In a later analysis, false discovery rates were estimated by permuting HLA or CMV assignments 20 times. A later analysis grouped co-occurring TCRs with DBSCAN, adding TCRdist sequence similarity when clustering within HLA-allele-positive subsets. For co-occurrence clustering, repertoires with fewer than 30,000 or more than 120,000 public chains were excluded, along with roughly 5 repertoires with anomalous nucleotide sharing. The table was pulled from immuneACCESS by TCRdb, which kept in-frame rearrangements only. Such tables lose some clones; where checked, under half of the loss comes from unresolved V genes, and the rest has no known cause. D and trimming come from the DNA, and the V and J calls and clone size come from that table. The sample table lists about 99,000 clones, about 80% of them with a count of one. The ten largest clones represent about 5% of the sample.

Sequenced input: PBMCs. The sequence joins TRBV30 to TRBJ2-7; the D gene identity is not certain. The receptor comes from a woman between 18 and 30 years old in good health and CMV-seropositive. The CDR3 loop reads CAWSAASYEQYF. The nucleotides are TGTGCCTGGAGTGCCGCGTCCTACGAGCAGTACTTC.